This T cell receptor beta chain appears in the sequencing data of a study of blood T cell repertoires in COVID-19. CDR1 SQVTM and CDR2 ANQGSEA come from the germline V gene. The CDR3 is 12 residues long. The junction had 5 bases not matched to a gene; V was cut back by 3 bases and J by 8 bases. This clone was seen only a few times. Cohort assignment relied on participant-reported clinical history. Study processing details: Amplification of reference gene primers was used by the study to estimate nucleated cell counts. Assay: immunoSEQ multiplex PCR; the TCRdb copy retains only in-frame clones and omits some. V and J calls and clone size are given by that table; D and trimming were obtained from the DNA. The sample contains around 190,000 clones, about 81% of which appear only once.

The rearrangement links TRBV29-1 to TRBJ1-2; 8 bases are a match to TRBD1. The sequenced sample was PBMCs or T cells enriched from blood (not recorded which). The sequence derives from a man in his forties who had recovered from COVID-19. The CDR3 coding sequence is TGCAGCGTTGAGACAGGGGAGGGAGGCTACACCTTC. The encoded protein is CSVETGEGGYTF.